This entry describes one T cell receptor beta chain. The sample belongs to a study of blood T cell repertoires in COVID-19. Individuals drawn from about 26 US areas were roughly 18 to 100 years old. Here immunoSEQ multiplex PCR was the method, and the copy in TCRdb shows in-frame clones only, minus some. This sample carries approximately 390,000 clones, nearly 90% of them seen once, and the ten largest clones take around 2.1%. V was shortened by 4 bases and J by 1 base, with 8 bases between the two germline ends. The germline V gene has CDR1 SGHVS and CDR2 FQNEAQ. The CDR3 consists of 13 residues. V and J are TRBV7-8 and TRBJ2-7; weak D call: TRBD1 (6 bases). Input material: PBMCs or T cells enriched from blood (not recorded which). This TCR came from a middle-aged woman with acute COVID-19. CDR3 coding DNA: TGTGCCAGCAGCTGGGACAATTCCTACGAGCAGTACTTC. Translated: CASSWDNSYEQYF.